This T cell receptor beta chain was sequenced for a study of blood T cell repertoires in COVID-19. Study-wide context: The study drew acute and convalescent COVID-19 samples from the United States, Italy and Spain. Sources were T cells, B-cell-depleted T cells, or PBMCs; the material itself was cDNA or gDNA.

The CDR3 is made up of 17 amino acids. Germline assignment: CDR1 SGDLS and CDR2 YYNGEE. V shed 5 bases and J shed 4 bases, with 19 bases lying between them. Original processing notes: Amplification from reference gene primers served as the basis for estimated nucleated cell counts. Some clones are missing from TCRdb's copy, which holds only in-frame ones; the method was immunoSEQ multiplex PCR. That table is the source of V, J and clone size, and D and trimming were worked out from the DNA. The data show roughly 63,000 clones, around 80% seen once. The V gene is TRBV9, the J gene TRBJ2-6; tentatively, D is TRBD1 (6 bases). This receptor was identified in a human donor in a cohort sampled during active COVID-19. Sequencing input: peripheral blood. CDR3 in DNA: TGTGCCAGCAGTCCCCGACAGGCAGTTGTAGGGGCCAACGTCCTGACTTTC. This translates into CASSPRQAVVGANVLTF.